The rows below give T cell receptor beta chains drawn from one sample of a study of blood T cell repertoires in COVID-19. Libraries were prepared by immunoSEQ multiplex PCR; TCRdb keeps only in-frame clonotypes and omits some of them. The repertoire holds about 200,000 clones, with around three quarters as singletons. The sequenced sample was peripheral blood. The receptors were gathered from a woman aged 70-85 years with acute or convalescent COVID-19. Both conserved end residues are part of each CDR3. The D gene is left open where the match is weak.

v_gene	j_gene	d_gene	len	CDR3aa
TRBV27	TRBJ2-7	-	15	CASSFSDRSSYEQYF
TRBV30	TRBJ1-2	TRBD1	10	CAWSDQHRGF
TRBV5-5	TRBJ1-1	-	14	CASSLVEGNTEAFF
TRBV5-4	TRBJ1-4	-	14	CASSLGEAGEKLFF
TRBV5-1	TRBJ2-3	TRBD1	15	CASSLVDRVGDTQYF
TRBV5-6	TRBJ2-7	-	13	CASSFGKGDEQYF
TRBV7-2	TRBJ2-2	TRBD1	17	CASSLSLGTANTGELFF
TRBV12-5	TRBJ1-5	-	14	CASGSFLGNQPQHF
TRBV7-2	TRBJ1-4	-	16	CASSSQGRPTNEKLFF
TRBV30	TRBJ2-7	TRBD1	14	CAWTPGGTGYEQYF
TRBV3-1/TRBV3-2	TRBJ2-5	TRBD2	16	CASSQDQRGGTETQYF
TRBV18	TRBJ2-2	TRBD2	15	CASSPGLADKGELFF
TRBV6-6	TRBJ1-6	TRBD1	13	CASSRTGDSPLHF
TRBV6-5	TRBJ1-2	-	14	CASSYSGSSWGYTF
TRBV6-1	TRBJ2-7	TRBD2	17	CASSGRTSGGLPHEQYF
TRBV19	TRBJ2-1	TRBD2	17	CASSIHQARAGDNEQFF
TRBV9	TRBJ2-5	-	15	CASSRGGAKGETQYF
TRBV6-4	TRBJ2-3	-	15	CASSDSGGVGDTQYF
TRBV6-5	TRBJ1-1	-	13	CASSLDRNTEAFF
TRBV3-1/TRBV3-2	TRBJ2-3	TRBD2	17	CASSQSSLGLATDTQYF
TRBV21-1	TRBJ2-5	-	13	CASSKYGQETQYF
TRBV6-2/TRBV6-3	TRBJ2-4	-	16	CASSYSGRVAKNIQYF
TRBV19	TRBJ1-2	-	14	CASRGPGNNYGYTF
TRBV4-3	TRBJ2-7	-	13	CASSRGLSYEQYF
TRBV6-5	TRBJ2-7	-	12	CASKIPSVEQYF
TRBV28	TRBJ2-4	TRBD1	15	CASSPTGVSKNIQYF
TRBV4-3	TRBJ2-4	-	22	CASSQSIAPFEGGASAKNIQYF
TRBV24-1	TRBJ1-1	-	14	CATSDSQDNTEAFF
TRBV4-2	TRBJ1-5	-	16	CASSQDRAALRQPQHF
TRBV27	TRBJ1-5	-	15	CASTRETPWRQPQHF
TRBV11-2	TRBJ1-4	TRBD1	16	CASSYSTGNEYEKLFF
TRBV21-1	TRBJ1-5	-	13	CASFRGGNQPQHF
TRBV24-1	TRBJ2-3	-	15	CATSDWAGKTDTQYF
TRBV4-1	TRBJ2-3	TRBD2	16	CASSQDTAGVLGTQYF
TRBV4-3	TRBJ2-3	TRBD2	18	CASSQDSSRGGYADTQYF
TRBV3-1/TRBV3-2	TRBJ1-1	-	13	CASSQDAYTEAFF
TRBV7-2	TRBJ2-7	TRBD2	14	CASSLRIAGYEQYF
TRBV29-1	TRBJ2-5	-	13	CSVGGLFQETQYF
TRBV30	TRBJ2-5	TRBD2	14	CAWSTSGGVKTQYF
TRBV5-6	TRBJ1-4	-	13	CASRGLLSEKLFF
TRBV24-1	TRBJ2-5	-	14	CATSEIRGKETQYF
TRBV30	TRBJ1-1	-	12	CAWTDSDTEAFF
TRBV5-1	TRBJ2-5	TRBD2	17	CASSTPDSGGAQETQYF
TRBV24-1	TRBJ1-2	-	13	CATSDFGGTGYTF
TRBV6-2/TRBV6-3	TRBJ2-7	-	15	CASSYSARGSYEQYF
TRBV4-1	TRBJ2-2	-	13	CASSQAGAGELFF
TRBV2	TRBJ1-6	TRBD1	15	CASSAWTGFNSPLHF
TRBV6-2/TRBV6-3	TRBJ1-5	TRBD1	15	CASSPDRESNQPQHF
TRBV5-4	TRBJ1-4	-	14	CASSLVGDNEKLFF
TRBV5-1	TRBJ1-5	-	15	CASSLEGNSNQPQHF
TRBV5-8	TRBJ1-1	TRBD1	12	CASNGQGAEAFF
TRBV27	TRBJ2-5	-	11	CASNVGETQYF
TRBV25-1	TRBJ2-2	-	14	CASLGQLNTGELFF
TRBV5-3	TRBJ2-3	TRBD2	17	CARSRLAGGPQTDTQYF
TRBV7-2	TRBJ2-5	TRBD1	14	CASSPGTARETQYF
TRBV18	TRBJ2-7	-	14	CASSQQSDSYEQYF
TRBV7-2	TRBJ2-1	TRBD1	15	CASSLLQGAYNEQFF
TRBV18	TRBJ2-3	TRBD2	14	CASSPPGLAGTQYF
TRBV18	TRBJ1-3	-	16	CASSPYEVDDGNTIYF
TRBV7-2	TRBJ2-7	TRBD2	15	CASSSIAGANYEQYF